A single sample gave rise to the 10 T cell receptor beta chains below, sequenced in a study of CD8 T cells in Susac syndrome. RNA, at roughly 0.5 to 1 ug, was reverse transcribed with random hexamers. TCRdb processed the immunoSEQ multiplex PCR reads anew with MiXCR; each CDR3 protein has one entry. Of around 200,000 distinct CDR3 sequences in the sample, roughly 94% were seen once. The sample comprised CD4+ T cells from PBMCs. Receptors were obtained from a human donor with multiple sclerosis.

CDR3 nucleotide sequence: TGTGCCTGGAGGTCGGGGATTCGCAATCAGCCCCAGCATTTT. Its protein is CAWRSGIRNQPQHF. The chain uses TRBV30 and TRBJ1-5; D call uncertain. V lost 3 bases to trimming and J lost 2 bases, with 11 bases between them. The germline gives CDR1 GTSNPN, CDR2 SVGIG (reference sequence). CDR3 size: 14 residues.

This sequence joins TRBV7-9 and TRBJ1-1; D ambiguous. CDR1 is SEHNR, CDR2 FQNEAQ, per germline (reference sequence). The V end was cut by 4 bases, the J end by 4 bases, with 13 bases between. The CDR3 covers 14 residues. This chain's CDR3 is CASSYTREGTEAFF. CDR3 in DNA: TGTGCCAGCAGCTATACCCGGGAGGGCACTGAAGCTTTCTTT.

The genes are TRBV7-2 and TRBJ2-3; the match to TRBD2 covers 8 bases. The CDR3 has 17 amino acids. With V trimmed by 2 bases and J by 3 bases, 10 bases remained unmatched. The V gene's germline CDR1 is SGHTA and CDR2 FQGNSA. CDR3 coding DNA: TGTGCCAGCAGCTTATCTCTGGCGGGGGGAGCGACAGATACGCAGTATTTT. As protein: CASSLSLAGGATDTQYF.

V gene TRBV4-2 combines with J gene TRBJ2-7; a weak D match, TRBD1 (6 bases). The V end lost 0 bases, the J end lost 4 bases, and 16 bases lay between the germline ends. The CDR3 is 16 amino acids. CDR1 LGHNA and CDR2 YNFKEQ come from the germline V gene. The CDR3 region is CASSQDVGAVTYEQYF. In DNA form, the CDR3 reads TGTGCCAGCAGCCAAGATGTGGGGGCAGTCACTTACGAGCAGTACTTC.

This chain links TRBV12-3 or TRBV12-4 with TRBJ1-1; D may be TRBD1 (5 bases). The length of the CDR3 is 14 residues. V lost 4 bases, J lost 0 bases, and 9 bases lay in between. Here the CDR3 reads CASSWAGLNTEAFF. The CDR3 DNA is TGTGCCAGCAGTTGGGCAGGGTTGAACACTGAAGCTTTCTTT.

The chain uses TRBV20-1 and TRBJ2-5; D is possibly TRBD2 (5 bases). There are 13 residues in the CDR3. V was cut by 5 bases and J by 5 bases, with 15 bases left in between. Germline V gene data show CDR1 as DFQATT and CDR2 as SNEGSKA (reference sequence). The CDR3 DNA reads as TGCAGTGCTGTAGGAGGCTCTGGGGAGACCCAGTACTTC. Translation gives CSAVGGSGETQYF.

The chain has TRBV12-3 or TRBV12-4 and TRBJ2-6; D gene unclear. This CDR3 is built from 15 residues. V lost 6 bases and J 2 bases, leaving 11 bases between the germline ends. CDR3 bases: TGTGCCAGCAGCTCTGTGCATGCTGGGGCCAACGTCCTGACTTTC. It translates to CASSSVHAGANVLTF.

The chain uses TRBV7-9 and TRBJ2-4; a weak D match, TRBD1 (7 bases). Germline CDR1 is SEHNR and CDR2 is FQNEAQ (reference sequence). V lost 6 bases to trimming and J lost 7 bases, with 19 bases between them. The CDR3 is made up of 15 amino acids. For the CDR3, the DNA is TGTGCCAGCAGTCTCCAGGGGGGAGCTGGGAACATTCAGTACTTC. Translation: CASSLQGGAGNIQYF.

This clonotype was detected once. The chain is built from TRBV7-3 and TRBJ1-6; the D is unclear. CDR3 length: 13 amino acids. Germline-derived CDR1 and CDR2 are SGHTA and FQGTGA. The V end was cut by 5 bases, the J end by 7 bases, with 9 bases between. The chain's CDR3 is CASSRIENSPLHF. The CDR3 DNA reads TGTGCCAGCAGCCGGATAGAAAATTCACCCCTCCACTTT.

The chain employs TRBV7-9 and TRBJ2-3; the match to TRBD2 covers 12 bases. Germline CDR1 and CDR2: SEHNR and FQNEAQ (reference sequence). V gave up 5 bases and J gave up 2 bases; unmatched junction bases: 8. The CDR3 has 17 amino acids. The CDR3 bases are TGTGCCAGCAGCCCGCGACTAGCGGGGGCCCTCACAGATACGCAGTATTTT. Translated: CASSPRLAGALTDTQYF.